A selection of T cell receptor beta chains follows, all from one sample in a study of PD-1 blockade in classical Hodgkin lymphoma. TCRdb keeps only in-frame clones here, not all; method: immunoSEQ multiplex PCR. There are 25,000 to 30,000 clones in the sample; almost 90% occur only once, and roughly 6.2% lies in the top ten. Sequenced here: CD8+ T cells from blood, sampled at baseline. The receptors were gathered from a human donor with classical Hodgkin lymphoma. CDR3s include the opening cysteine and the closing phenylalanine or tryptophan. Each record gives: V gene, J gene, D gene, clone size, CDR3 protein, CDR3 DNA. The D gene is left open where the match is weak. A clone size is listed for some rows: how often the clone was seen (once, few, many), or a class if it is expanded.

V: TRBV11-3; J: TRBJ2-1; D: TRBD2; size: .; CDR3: CASSPGTSAYNEQFF; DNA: TGTGCCAGCAGTCCCGGGACTAGCGCCTACAATGAGCAGTTCTTC
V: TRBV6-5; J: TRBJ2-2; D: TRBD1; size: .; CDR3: CASSSDRVPAGELFF; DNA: TGTGCCAGCAGTTCCGACAGGGTCCCCGCCGGGGAGCTGTTTTTT
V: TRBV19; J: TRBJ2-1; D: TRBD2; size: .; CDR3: CASSRLAGSYNEQFF; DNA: TGTGCCAGTAGTAGACTAGCGGGTTCTTACAATGAGCAGTTCTTC
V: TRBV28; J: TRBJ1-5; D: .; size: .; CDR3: CASSLYAISWGADQPQHF; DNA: TGTGCCAGCAGTTTATACGCTATCTCCTGGGGGGCTGATCAGCCCCAGCATTTT
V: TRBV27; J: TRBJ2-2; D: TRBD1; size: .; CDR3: CASRISTGGRAGELFF; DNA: TGTGCCAGCAGGATCTCGACAGGGGGAAGGGCCGGGGAGCTGTTTTTT
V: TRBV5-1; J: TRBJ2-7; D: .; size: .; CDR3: CASSWASEQYF; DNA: TGCGCCAGCAGCTGGGCGAGCGAGCAGTACTTC
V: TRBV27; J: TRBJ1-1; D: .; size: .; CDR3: CASSLGGGGEAFF; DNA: TGTGCCAGCAGTTTAGGGGGGGGAGGTGAAGCTTTCTTT
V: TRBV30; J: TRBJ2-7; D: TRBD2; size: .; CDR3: CAWIRGPGLAPHEQYF; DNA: TGTGCCTGGATCCGAGGTCCGGGACTAGCGCCCCACGAGCAGTACTTC
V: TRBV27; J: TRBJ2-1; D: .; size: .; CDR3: CASSLFLEYNEQFF; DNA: TGTGCCAGCAGTTTATTTTTAGAATACAATGAGCAGTTCTTC
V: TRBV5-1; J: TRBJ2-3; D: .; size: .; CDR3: CASSFADTQYF; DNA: TGCGCCAGCAGCTTTGCAGATACGCAGTATTTT
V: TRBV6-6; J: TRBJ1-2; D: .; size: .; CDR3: CASRPSGSYGYTF; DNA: TGTGCCAGCAGACCCTCAGGGAGCTATGGCTACACCTTC
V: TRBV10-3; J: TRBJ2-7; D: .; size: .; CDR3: CAIRGHRPIYEQYF; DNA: TGTGCCATCAGGGGACACCGGCCAATCTACGAGCAGTACTTC
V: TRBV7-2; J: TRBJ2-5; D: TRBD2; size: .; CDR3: CASSFLAGVKETQYF; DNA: TGTGCCAGCAGCTTTCTAGCGGGAGTCAAAGAGACCCAGTACTTC
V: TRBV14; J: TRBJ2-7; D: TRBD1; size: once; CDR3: CASSRLGQGTYEQYF; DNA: TGTGCCAGCAGTCGTCTGGGACAGGGAACCTACGAGCAGTACTTC
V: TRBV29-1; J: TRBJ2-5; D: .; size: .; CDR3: CSVEGGAGKETQYF; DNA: TGCAGCGTTGAAGGGGGGGCAGGCAAAGAGACCCAGTACTTC
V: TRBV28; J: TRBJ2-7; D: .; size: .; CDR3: CASSFPGGSYEQYF; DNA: TGTGCCAGCAGTTTCCCCGGCGGATCCTACGAGCAGTACTTC
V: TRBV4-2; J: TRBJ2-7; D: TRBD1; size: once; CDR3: CASSQEQSGTGPSYEQYF; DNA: TGTGCCAGCAGCCAAGAACAATCCGGGACAGGGCCATCCTACGAGCAGTACTTC
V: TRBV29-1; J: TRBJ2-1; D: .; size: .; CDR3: CSVNRGNEQFF; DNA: TGCAGCGTTAATAGGGGCAATGAACAGTTCTTC
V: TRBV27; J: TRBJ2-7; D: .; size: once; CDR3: CASSNSPGVLYEQYF; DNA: TGTGCCAGCAGTAATTCTCCCGGGGTACTCTACGAGCAGTACTTC
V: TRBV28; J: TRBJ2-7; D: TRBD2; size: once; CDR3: CASSGLGLANPINYEQYF; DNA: TGTGCCAGCAGTGGGCTGGGACTAGCGAACCCCATCAACTACGAGCAGTACTTC
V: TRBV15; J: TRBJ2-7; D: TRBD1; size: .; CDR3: CATSREKGQGSRYEQYF; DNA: TGTGCCACCAGCAGAGAAAAGGGACAGGGCTCCCGCTACGAGCAGTACTTC
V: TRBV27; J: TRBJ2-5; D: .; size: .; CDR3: CASSLLFQETQYF; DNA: TGTGCCAGCAGTTTACTATTTCAAGAGACCCAGTACTTC
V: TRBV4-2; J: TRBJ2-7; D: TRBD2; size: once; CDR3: CASSHGTSSNYEQYF; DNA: TGTGCCAGCAGCCATGGGACTAGCAGTAATTACGAGCAGTACTTC
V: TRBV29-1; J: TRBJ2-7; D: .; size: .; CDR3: CSVEGAQAREEQYF; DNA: TGCAGCGTTGAAGGTGCCCAAGCACGTGAAGAGCAGTACTTC
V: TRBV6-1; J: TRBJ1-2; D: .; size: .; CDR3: CASSEPSDDYGYTF; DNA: TGTGCCAGCAGTGAACCCTCGGACGACTATGGCTACACCTTC
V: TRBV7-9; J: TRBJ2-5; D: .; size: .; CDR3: CASTQPRVGTETQYF; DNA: TGTGCCAGCACCCAACCTCGAGTGGGGACGGAGACCCAGTACTTC
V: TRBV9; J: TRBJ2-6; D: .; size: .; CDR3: CASKARGSGANVLTF; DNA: TGTGCCAGCAAGGCAAGGGGCTCCGGGGCCAACGTCCTGACTTTC
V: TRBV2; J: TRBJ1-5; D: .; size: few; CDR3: CASSERGSNQPQHF; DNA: TGTGCCAGCAGTGAGAGGGGGAGCAATCAGCCCCAGCATTTT
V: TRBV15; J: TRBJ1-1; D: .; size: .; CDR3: CATSNSEGNFEAFF; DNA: TGTGCCACCAGCAATTCCGAGGGGAACTTTGAAGCTTTCTTT
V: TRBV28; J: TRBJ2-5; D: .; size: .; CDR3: CASSVTGTKTEETQYF; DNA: TGTGCCAGCAGTGTCACAGGGACCAAAACAGAAGAGACCCAGTACTTC
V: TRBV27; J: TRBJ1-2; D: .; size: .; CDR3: CASSLTGTTNYGYTF; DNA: TGTGCCAGCAGTCTAACAGGGACTACTAACTATGGCTACACCTTC
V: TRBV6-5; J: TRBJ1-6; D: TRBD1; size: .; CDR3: CASRIPGGRSPLHF; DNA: TGTGCCAGCAGGATACCAGGGGGCCGTTCACCCCTCCACTTT
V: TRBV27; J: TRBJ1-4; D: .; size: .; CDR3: CASRTENEKLFF; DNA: TGTGCCAGCCGGACTGAGAATGAAAAACTGTTTTTT
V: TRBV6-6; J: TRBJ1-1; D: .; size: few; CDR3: CATRLGTEAFF; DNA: TGTGCCACCAGGTTGGGCACTGAAGCTTTCTTT
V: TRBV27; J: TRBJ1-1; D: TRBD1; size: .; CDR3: CASSLGTGNTEAFF; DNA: TGTGCCAGCAGTTTGGGGACAGGGAACACTGAAGCTTTCTTT
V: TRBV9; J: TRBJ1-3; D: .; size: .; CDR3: CASSDVSGNTIYF; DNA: TGTGCCAGCAGCGATGTCTCTGGAAACACCATATATTTT
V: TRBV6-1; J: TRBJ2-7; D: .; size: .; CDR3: CASTAGYYEQYF; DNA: TGTGCCAGTACGGCAGGGTACTACGAGCAGTACTTC
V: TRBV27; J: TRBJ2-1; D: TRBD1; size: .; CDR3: CASSLTGGGSYNEQFF; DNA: TGTGCCAGCAGTTTGACAGGGGGCGGCTCCTACAATGAGCAGTTCTTC
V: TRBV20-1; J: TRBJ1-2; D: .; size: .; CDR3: CRTNGYTF; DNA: TGCAGGACAAATGGCTACACCTTC
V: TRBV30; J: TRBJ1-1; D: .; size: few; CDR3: CAWQGLNTEAFF; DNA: TGTGCCTGGCAGGGTCTGAACACTGAAGCTTTCTTT